This entry describes one T cell receptor beta chain. Its antigen is not yet known. Base qualities are not provided; no much larger clone lies one nucleotide away. The data belong to a study of blood T cell repertoires in COVID-19 (dated by TCRdb to the early 2020s). Study-wide context: Samples from collaborators originated in the United States, Italy and Spain and spanned both the acute and convalescent phases of COVID-19. The material from the prospective study consisted of cDNA or gDNA derived from T cells, B-cell-depleted T cells, or PBMCs. The dataset comprised deeply sampled blood TCRbeta repertoires from subjects exposed to, actively infected with, or recovered from COVID-19. The repertoires were released in a freely available public database intended as a resource for research on the immune response to SARS-CoV-2. Samples came from the ongoing ImmuneRACE study (first 160 participants) plus 1,254 subjects from 6 global collaborators. Sample metadata almost always included a de-identified subject ID, COVID-19 status, age in years and sex. Where HLA class I and class II types were available, the types were taken from metadata supplied by the sample provider, not from assay-based typing. Broad study findings and their caveats: How much clinical and demographic metadata was included differed by source and by participant, and the metadata was provided uncurated.

Enrolling through a virtual design, the prospective study's participants ranged in age from roughly 18 to 95 years and lived across 20 to 30 United States geographic areas. In the prospective study, participants were assigned to cohorts based on the clinical history participants reported in a screening survey and a study questionnaire. Recovered participants in ImmuneRACE Cohort 3 were defined as having two consecutive negative NP/OP PCR tests, clearance from a healthcare professional, or resolution of symptoms. Mobile phlebotomists in the prospective study collected whole blood, serum and a nasopharyngeal or oropharyngeal swab from every participant. Additional blood draws and questionnaires over an approximately two-month period could optionally be provided by prospective study participants. Prospective study blood samples were shipped either frozen or at room temperature before DNA extraction.

The CDR3, cysteine through phenylalanine, is 17 amino acids long. The kept DNA is CDR3 alone, 51 bases in frame from the first base. For this chain, trimming is 0 bases at the V end and 1 base at the J end, and the number of junction bases without a gene match is 5. The germline V gene yields SGHTS for CDR1 and YDEGEE for CDR2. TCRbeta CDR3 regions were amplified from genomic DNA by means of the immunoSEQ Assay, a bias-controlled multiplex PCR. On the authors' methods: The number of nucleated cells in each sample was estimated by amplification of reference gene primers within the assay. To quantify the absolute abundance of each unique TCRbeta CDR3 rearrangement, sequence reads were collapsed and filtered. Productive Simpson clonality was computed per sample as the square root of Simpson's diversity index over productive rearrangements. Sourced from immuneACCESS, this table was stored by TCRdb with only in-frame sequences that have V and J called. A share of the clones is absent; for the studies checked, an unresolved V gene accounts for under half, and the remainder has no known explanation. V, J and clone size are taken as reported in that table, and D and trimming were inferred from the DNA itself. The sample table lists about 270,000 clones, approximately 88% of them with a count of one. The top ten clonotypes cover around 1% of the sample.

The V gene is TRBV5-8 and the J gene is TRBJ2-5, with 11 central nucleotides matching TRBD2. Specimen: PBMCs or T cells enriched from blood (not recorded which). This TCR derives from a woman younger than 45 who had recovered from COVID-19. CDR3 sequence: CASSLATLAGGQETQYF. Here is the DNA: TGTGCCAGCAGCTTGGCCACGCTAGCGGGAGGCCAAGAGACCCAGTACTTC.